This T cell receptor (beta chain) was identified during a study of blood T cell repertoires in COVID-19. Sequencing was performed with immunoSEQ multiplex PCR; in TCRdb, only in-frame clones are kept and a portion is missing. The data show just under 350,000 clones, around 90% seen once. This clone was seen more than once but under ten times. The CDR3 is made up of 15 amino acids. V lost 6 bases to trimming and J lost 4 bases; unmatched junction nucleotides: 11. CDR1 and CDR2 from the germline V gene are MNHEY and SVGEGT. V gene TRBV6-2 or TRBV6-3 combines with J gene TRBJ1-1; 7 bases match TRBD1. Sequencing was carried out using peripheral blood. This receptor was identified in a woman between 18 and 30 years old who had recovered from COVID-19. The DNA of the CDR3 is TGTGCCAGCAGCCACGGGACAGTGCTGAGCACTGAAGCTTTCTTT. Translated: CASSHGTVLSTEAFF.